The clone carrying this T cell receptor (beta chain) turned up a few times. Its antigen is not identified. This sample was taken from a study of T cell repertoires in aging, cancer and after chemotherapy. In the study overall: Over several months to years, re-sampled healthy donor repertoires clearly shared clones.

Trimming took 6 bases from V and 6 from J; bases not matched to a gene: 7. The CDR3 is 15 amino acids. TCR beta rearrangements were amplified from peripheral blood genomic DNA. Multiplex touch-down PCR with TRB-A/B primers amplified rearranged V-D-J TRB sequences. TCRdb independently ran MiXCR on the multiplex PCR reads; one entry per CDR3 protein. The repertoire consists of about 14,000 distinct CDR3 sequences, with about 25% occurring once and the leading ten covering roughly half. Study-level results: Loss of evenness, beyond lost richness, contributed to age-related TCR diversity decline in cancer patients.

The chain uses TRBV12-3 or TRBV12-4 and TRBJ2-1; 11 bases fit TRBD2. This TCR came from a human donor in good health. The sample consisted of blood. The CDR3 nucleotides read TGTGCCAGCAGCCCTAGCGGGGGGCGGGCCAATGAGCAGTTCTTC. It is translated as CASSPSGGRANEQFF.